Following are 5 T cell receptor beta chains from one sample sequenced in a study of cytomegalovirus exposure and HLA in healthy donors. The PCR was carried out with 60 Vbeta primers and 13 Jbeta primers. Method: immunoSEQ multiplex PCR; TCRdb's copy keeps in-frame clones and lacks some. The sample contains roughly 130,000 clones, around 70% of which appear only once. Sequencing was performed on PBMCs. Receptors originate from a young man in good health and CMV-seropositive.

This rearrangement joins TRBV21-1 to TRBJ1-4; the DNA was not compared with TRBD1, the D call given in the table. TRBV21-1 is annotated as a pseudogene. The CDR3 has 13 amino acids. DNA of the CDR3: TGTGCCACCCCGGACACGAATAATGAAAAACTGTTTTTT. Its translation is CATPDTNNEKLFF.

J is TRBJ1-6 and V is TRBV5-1, with D possibly being TRBD1 (5 bases). From germline, CDR1 is SGHRS and CDR2 YFSETQ. This CDR3 spans 13 amino acids. The V and J ends lost 5 bases and 8 bases respectively, with 11 bases between them. This CDR3 is CASSSGLDSPLHF. CDR3 sequence (DNA): TGCGCCAGCAGTTCAGGGCTCGATTCACCCCTCCACTTT. The full variable domain, completed using reference TRBV5-1 and TRBJ1-6, is KAGVTQTPRYLIKTRGQQVTLSCSPISGHRSVSWYQQTPGQGLQFLFEYFSETQRNKGNFPGRFSGRQFSNSRSEMNVSTLELGDSALYLCASSSGLDSPLHFGNGTRLTVT.

Comments on this clone: Germline and junction disagree at one end, which may indicate a read error. The chain has TRBV2 and TRBJ1-4; TRBD1 matches at 9 bases. CDR1 is SNHLY and CDR2 is FYNNEI in the germline V gene. CDR3 length equals 13 residues. The CDR3 reads CASSIYRDRASIF. In DNA form, the CDR3 reads TGTGCCAGCAGTATATACCGGGACAGGGCATCAATTTTT.

V is TRBV5-1 and J is TRBJ1-1; the match to TRBD1 covers 12 bases. The CDR3 extends over 14 amino acids. In germline, CDR1 is SGHRS, CDR2 YFSETQ. The trim removed 6 bases at V and 6 bases at J, leaving 6 bases unmatched. CDR3 residues: CASIAGTGGSEAFF. For the CDR3, the DNA is TGCGCCAGCATTGCTGGGACAGGGGGCTCTGAAGCTTTCTTT.

About this clone: Without the conserved terminal phenylalanine or tryptophan, this CDR3 likely stems from a read error. The DNA is left out, because the CDR3 cannot be placed on it with certainty; the CDR3 is given as TCRdb lists it. This chain links TRBV6-1 with TRBJ2-4; TRBD1 was called by the table and not checked on the DNA. The CDR3 length equals 14 residues, ends included. Germline V gene data show CDR1 as MNHNS and CDR2 as SASEGT. CDR3 protein: CASSPDTLSRQTRL.